This TCR beta chain is from a study of blood T cells in healthy people across ages. This clonotype showed up just a few times. A second PCR of about 7 to 11 cycles used a sample-barcoded 5' primer and a J-beta primer mix. TCRdb re-derived calls from the 5' RACE reads in MiXCR, one entry per CDR3 protein. The sample records 1.5 million to 2 million distinct CDR3 sequences, approximately 30% being singletons. Germline values: CDR1 SQVTM, CDR2 ANQGSEA. The germline V and J ends were trimmed by 1 base and 7 bases, with 16 bases remaining between them. The CDR3 covers 14 residues. The sample taken for sequencing was blood. This clonotype was obtained from a woman aged 25 to 39 in good health. The V and J genes are TRBV29-1 and TRBJ1-1; D is possibly TRBD1 (6 bases). The CDR3 nucleotides read TGCAGCGTTGAAGGCCCAGGGGCGCGGGGTGAAGCTTTCTTT. Protein product: CSVEGPGARGEAFF.